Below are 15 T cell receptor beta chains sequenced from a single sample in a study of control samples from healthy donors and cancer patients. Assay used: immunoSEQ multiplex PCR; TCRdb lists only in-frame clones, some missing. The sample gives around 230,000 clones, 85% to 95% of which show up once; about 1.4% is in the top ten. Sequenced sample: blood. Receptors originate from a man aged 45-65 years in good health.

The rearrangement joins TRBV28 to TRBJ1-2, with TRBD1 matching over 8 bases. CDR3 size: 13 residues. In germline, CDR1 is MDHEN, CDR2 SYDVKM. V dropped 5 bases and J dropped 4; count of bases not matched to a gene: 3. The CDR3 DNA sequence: TGTGCCAGCAGTGGACAGGGTCGCTATGGCTACACCTTC. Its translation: CASSGQGRYGYTF.

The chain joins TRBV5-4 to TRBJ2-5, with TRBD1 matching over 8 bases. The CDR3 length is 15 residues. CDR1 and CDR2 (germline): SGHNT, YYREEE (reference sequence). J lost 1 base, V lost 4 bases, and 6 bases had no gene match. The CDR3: CASSRGQGSQETQYF. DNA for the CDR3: TGTGCCAGCAGCCGAGGACAGGGATCCCAAGAGACCCAGTACTTC.

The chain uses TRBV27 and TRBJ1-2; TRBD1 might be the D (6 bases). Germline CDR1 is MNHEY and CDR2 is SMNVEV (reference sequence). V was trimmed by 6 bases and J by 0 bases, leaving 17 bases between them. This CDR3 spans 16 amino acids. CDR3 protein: CASSQLNRDPNYGYTF. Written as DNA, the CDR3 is TGTGCCAGCAGCCAACTAAACAGGGACCCTAACTATGGCTACACCTTC.

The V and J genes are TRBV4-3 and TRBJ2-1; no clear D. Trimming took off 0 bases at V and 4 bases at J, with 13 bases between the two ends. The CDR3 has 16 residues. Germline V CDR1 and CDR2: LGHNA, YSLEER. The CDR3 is CASSQDPDQIYNEQFF. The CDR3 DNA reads TGCGCCAGCAGCCAAGATCCTGATCAGATTTACAATGAGCAGTTCTTC.

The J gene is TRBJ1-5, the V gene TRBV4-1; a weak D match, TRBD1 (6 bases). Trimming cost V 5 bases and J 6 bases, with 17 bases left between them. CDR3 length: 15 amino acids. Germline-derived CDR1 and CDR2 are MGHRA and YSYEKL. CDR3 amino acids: CASSDHWDTPQPQHF. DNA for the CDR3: TGCGCCAGCAGCGACCACTGGGACACCCCTCAGCCCCAGCATTTT.

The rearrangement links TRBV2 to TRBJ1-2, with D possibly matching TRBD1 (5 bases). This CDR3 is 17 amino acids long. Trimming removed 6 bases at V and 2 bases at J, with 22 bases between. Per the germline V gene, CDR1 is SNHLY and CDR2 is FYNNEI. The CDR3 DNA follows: TGTGCCAGCAGCCAATACGGGGGGACGGTTCAAAACTATGGCTACACCTTC. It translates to CASSQYGGTVQNYGYTF.

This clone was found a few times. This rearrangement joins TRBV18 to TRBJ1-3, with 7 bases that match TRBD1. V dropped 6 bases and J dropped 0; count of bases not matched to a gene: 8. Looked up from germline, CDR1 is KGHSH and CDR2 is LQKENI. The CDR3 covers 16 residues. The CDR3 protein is CASSFGQAISGNTIYF. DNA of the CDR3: TGTGCCAGCTCCTTCGGACAGGCCATCTCTGGAAACACCATATATTTT.

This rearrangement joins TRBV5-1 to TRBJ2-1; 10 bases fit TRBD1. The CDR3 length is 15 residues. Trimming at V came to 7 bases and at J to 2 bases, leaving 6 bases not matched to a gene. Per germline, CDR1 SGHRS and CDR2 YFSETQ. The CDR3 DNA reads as TGCGCCAGCCTGGGGACAGGGGCAACCTACAATGAGCAGTTCTTC. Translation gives CASLGTGATYNEQFF. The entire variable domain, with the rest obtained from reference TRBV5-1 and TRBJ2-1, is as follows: KAGVTQTPRYLIKTRGQQVTLSCSPISGHRSVSWYQQTPGQGLQFLFEYFSETQRNKGNFPGRFSGRQFSNSRSEMNVSTLELGDSALYLCASLGTGATYNEQFFGPGTRLTVL.

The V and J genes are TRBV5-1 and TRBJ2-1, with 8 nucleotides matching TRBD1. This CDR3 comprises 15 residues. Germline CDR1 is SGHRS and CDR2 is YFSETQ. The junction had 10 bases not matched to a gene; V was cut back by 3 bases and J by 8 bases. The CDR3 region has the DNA TGCGCCAGCAGCTCCGGGACAGGCTACAGCGATGAGCAGTTCTTC. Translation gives CASSSGTGYSDEQFF.

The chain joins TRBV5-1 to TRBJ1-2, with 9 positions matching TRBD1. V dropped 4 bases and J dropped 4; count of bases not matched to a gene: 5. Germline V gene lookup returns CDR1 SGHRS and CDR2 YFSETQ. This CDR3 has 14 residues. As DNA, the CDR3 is TGCGCCAGCAGCCCGGGACAGGGATCCTATGGCTACACCTTC. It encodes CASSPGQGSYGYTF.

The CDR3 reads CAISESQGIDTEAFF. Written as DNA, the CDR3 is TGTGCCATCAGTGAGAGTCAGGGTATCGACACTGAAGCTTTCTTT. The chain uses TRBV10-3 and TRBJ1-1; perhaps TRBD1 as D (5 bases). Germline V gene lookup returns CDR1 ENHRY and CDR2 SYGVKD. The CDR3 is 15 residues long. The V end lost 2 bases, the J end lost 3 bases, and 13 bases lay between the germline ends.

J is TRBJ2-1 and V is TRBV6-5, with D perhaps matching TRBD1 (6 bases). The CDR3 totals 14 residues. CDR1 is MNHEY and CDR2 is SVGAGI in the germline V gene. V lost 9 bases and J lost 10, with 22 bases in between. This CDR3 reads CARGVDGNTGEQFF. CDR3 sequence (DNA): TGTGCCAGGGGGGTCGACGGTAACACAGGGGAGCAGTTCTTC.

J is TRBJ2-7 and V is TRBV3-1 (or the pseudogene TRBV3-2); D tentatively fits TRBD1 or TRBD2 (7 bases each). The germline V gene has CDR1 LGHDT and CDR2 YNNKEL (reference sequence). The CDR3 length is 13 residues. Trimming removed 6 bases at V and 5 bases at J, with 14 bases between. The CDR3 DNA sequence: TGTGCCAGCAGTCCGACAGGGAGGGACGAGCAGTACGTC. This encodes CASSPTGRDEQYV.

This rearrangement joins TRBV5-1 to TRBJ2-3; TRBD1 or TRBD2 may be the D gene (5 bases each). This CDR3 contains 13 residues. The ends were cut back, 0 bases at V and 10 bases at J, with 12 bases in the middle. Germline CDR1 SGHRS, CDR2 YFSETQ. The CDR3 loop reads CASSLGDGDPQYF. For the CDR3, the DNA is TGCGCCAGCAGCTTGGGGGACGGGGACCCGCAGTATTTT.

CDR3 nucleotides: TGTGCCAGCAGTTACCGAGGACAGGGGGCGAATGAGCAGTTCTTC. Translating it yields CASSYRGQGANEQFF. The V gene is TRBV6-5, the J gene TRBJ2-1, with TRBD1 matching 11 bases. CDR3 length: 15 residues. Germline V lookup: CDR1 MNHEY, CDR2 SVGAGI. V lost 2 bases to trimming and J lost 7 bases; unmatched junction nucleotides: 4.